This TCR beta chain was identified in a study of blood T cell repertoires in COVID-19. For the study at large: Acute-phase and convalescent COVID-19 samples originated in the United States, Italy and Spain. T cells, B-cell-depleted T cells, or PBMCs provided the cDNA or gDNA that served as material.

The V end was cut by 0 bases, the J end by 2 bases, with 11 bases between. CDR1 SGHRS and CDR2 YFSETQ come from the germline V gene. The CDR3 is 15 amino acids. In the original workflow: Counts of nucleated cells, estimated from reference gene primer amplification, were obtained. TCRdb's table, derived via immunoSEQ multiplex PCR, lists solely in-frame clones and lacks some. From that table come the V and J calls and clone size; the DNA was used to work out D and trimming. The sample yields some 100,000 clones, around 90% seen once. The clonotype comes from a human donor in a cohort sampled during active COVID-19. The chain combines TRBV5-1 with TRBJ1-2, with D unresolved. The sample taken for sequencing was peripheral blood. The CDR3 DNA reads TGCGCCAGCAGCTTGGATCTCGGGAGGAACTATGGCTACACCTTC. Translated, it gives CASSLDLGRNYGYTF.